Each of the 16 T cell receptor beta chains below was sequenced from the same sample in a study of shared clonotypes between healthy human individuals. Libraries were prepared by immunoSEQ multiplex PCR; TCRdb keeps only in-frame clonotypes and omits some of them. The sample carries about 2,500,000 clones, roughly nine tenths recorded once. The source material was naive CD4+ T cells sorted from blood. The subset here: CD45RA+ positively selected. The receptors originated from a man aged 18 to 30 in good health.

The genes are TRBV28 and TRBJ2-7; possible D gene TRBD1, 5 bases. Germline V CDR1 and CDR2: MDHEN, SYDVKM. The V end lost 5 bases, the J end lost 0 bases, and 14 bases lay between the germline ends. This CDR3 region has 15 residues. The CDR3 is CASSHKDRSSYEQYF. CDR3 nucleotides: TGTGCCAGCAGTCACAAAGACAGAAGCTCCTACGAGCAGTACTTC.

This clone was seen once. The chain combines TRBV7-2 with TRBJ2-3, with TRBD2 matching over 11 bases. J gave up 6 bases and V 5 bases, and 10 bases lay outside the gene matches. The CDR3 consists of 16 residues. CDR1 and CDR2 (germline): SGHTA, FQGNSA. The CDR3: CASSAQLAGASDTQYF. The CDR3 DNA reads TGTGCCAGCAGCGCCCAACTAGCGGGAGCTTCCGATACGCAGTATTTT.

This chain uses TRBV19 with TRBJ2-4; 7 bases are shared with TRBD1. The CDR3 covers 15 residues. CDR1 and CDR2 (germline): LNHDA, SQIVND (reference sequence). Trimming cost V 5 bases and J 2 bases; bases outside gene matches: 6. The CDR3 DNA is TGTGCCAGTAGTGAGGGGGCGCTTTCCAAAAACATTCAGTACTTC. It codes for CASSEGALSKNIQYF. Variable domain in full (rest from reference TRBV19 and TRBJ2-4): DGGITQSPKYLFRKEGQNVTLSCEQNLNHDAMYWYRQDPGQGLRLIYYSQIVNDFQKGDIAEGYSVSREKKESFPLTVTSAQKNPTAFYLCASSEGALSKNIQYFGAGTRLSVL.

The chain is built from TRBV30 and TRBJ1-6; 7 bases line up with TRBD1. Germline V gene data show CDR1 as GTSNPN and CDR2 as SVGIG (reference sequence). V was pared by 7 bases and J by 4 bases, with 4 bases of the junction left unmatched. This CDR3 has 13 amino acids. CDR3 sequence reads: CALTGSYNSPLHF. CDR3 nucleotides: TGTGCCTTGACAGGGTCATATAATTCACCCCTCCACTTT.

V usage is TRBV7-9 and J usage is TRBJ2-6; a possible D gene is TRBD2 (5 bases). CDR3 length: 17 amino acids. V lost 3 bases and J 0 bases, leaving 12 bases between the germline ends. In germline, CDR1 is SEHNR, CDR2 FQNEAQ (reference sequence). CDR3 residues: CASSFSRAPSGANVLTF. In nucleotides, the CDR3 is TGTGCCAGCAGCTTCTCGAGGGCCCCCTCTGGGGCCAACGTCCTGACTTTC. The full variable domain, rest sourced from reference TRBV7-9 and TRBJ2-6, is DTGVSQNPRHKITKRGQNVTFRCDPISEHNRLYWYRQTLGQGPEFLTYFQNEAQLEKSRLLSDRFSAERPKGSFSTLEIQRTEQGDSAMYLCASSFSRAPSGANVLTFGAGSRLTVL.

The count of this clone is one. V usage is TRBV4-1 and J usage is TRBJ2-5; D might be TRBD2 (5 bases). Trimming shortened V by 1 base and J by 3 bases, and 12 bases separated the two germline ends. The CDR3 contains 15 residues. Germline-derived CDR1 and CDR2 are MGHRA and YSYEKL. CDR3 region: CASSQAGSPEETQYF. Here the CDR3 DNA reads TGCGCCAGCAGCCAAGCGGGGTCCCCCGAAGAGACCCAGTACTTC.

J is TRBJ2-5 and V is TRBV10-3; 7 positions match TRBD1. This CDR3 spans 13 amino acids. Germline CDR1 ENHRY, CDR2 SYGVKD. J was trimmed by 2 bases and V by 5 bases; bases with no gene match: 2. CDR3 protein: CAISMGQQETQYF. The CDR3 nucleotides are TGTGCCATCAGTATGGGACAGCAAGAGACCCAGTACTTC.

The chain combines TRBV18 with TRBJ2-7; weak D call: TRBD1 (6 bases). Trimming pared 2 bases from V and 2 bases from J, leaving 10 bases between. Per the germline V gene, CDR1 is KGHSH and CDR2 is LQKENI. CDR3 length: 14 amino acids. The CDR3 reads CASSPKDRPYEQYF. The CDR3 nucleotides read TGTGCCAGCTCACCAAAGGACAGACCCTACGAGCAGTACTTC.

The sample holds one count of this clone. The chain links TRBV5-6 to TRBJ2-4; D may be TRBD1 (6 bases). CDR3 length: 14 amino acids. Deletions cut 0 bases from V and 8 bases from J, with 12 bases between. Germline V lookup: CDR1 SGHDT, CDR2 YYEEEE. CDR3 amino acids: CASSLGTKGDIQYF. The CDR3 coding sequence is TGTGCCAGCAGCTTGGGGACGAAGGGGGACATTCAGTACTTC.

As regards this clone: Other DNA sequences in the sample encode the same CDR3. The CDR3 nucleotides read TGTGCCTGGAGTGTTAGGAGGACTAGCGGGGGGGCAGATACGCAGTATTTT. Translated: CAWSVRRTSGGADTQYF. This chain uses TRBV30 with TRBJ2-3; 15 nucleotides match TRBD2. Germline CDR1 and CDR2: GTSNPN and SVGIG (reference sequence). The CDR3 contains 17 residues. The V and J ends lost 0 bases and 4 bases, in that order; junction bases with no gene match: 5. Together with reference TRBV30 and TRBJ2-3, the CDR3 gives the full variable domain: SQTIHQWPATLVQPVGSPLSLECTVEGTSNPNLYWYRQAAGRGLQLLFYSVGIGQISSEVPQNLSASRPQDRQFILSSKKLLLSDSGFYLCAWSVRRTSGGADTQYFGPGTRLTVL.

This rearrangement joins TRBV6-5 to TRBJ2-2; no clear D. CDR1 and CDR2 from the germline V gene are MNHEY and SVGAGI. The V gene lost 5 bases and the J gene lost 2 bases, with 9 bases spanning the gap. This CDR3 comprises 14 residues. The CDR3 spells CASSLTFNTGELFF. DNA for the CDR3: TGTGCCAGCAGTCTGACTTTCAACACCGGGGAGCTGTTTTTT.

The rearrangement links TRBV6-1 to TRBJ1-5; D call uncertain. Germline CDR1 MNHNS, CDR2 SASEGT. The CDR3 has 12 amino acids. The V end lost 2 bases, the J end lost 6 bases, and 5 bases lay between the germline ends. CDR3 sequence reads: CASSEPGQPQHF. The CDR3, as DNA: TGTGCCAGCAGTGAACCAGGTCAGCCCCAGCATTTT.

The CDR3 nucleotides are TGTGCCAGCATCTATACAGGGGGCGTTTATGAAAAACTGTTTTTT. It specifies CASIYTGGVYEKLFF. The chain recombines TRBV6-1 with TRBJ1-4; 9 bases are a match to TRBD1. CDR3 length equals 15 residues. Germline V gene data show CDR1 as MNHNS and CDR2 as SASEGT. Germline trimming cut 7 bases from V and 6 bases from J; bases unmatched to any gene: 9.

The CDR3 DNA reads as TGCGCCAGCAGCCAAGATCGGGCCAGCTACGAGCAGTACTTC. This encodes CASSQDRASYEQYF. The rearrangement links TRBV4-1 to TRBJ2-7; D call uncertain. The CDR3 has 14 residues. V gave up 0 bases and J gave up 3 bases, with 9 bases separating them. Germline values: CDR1 MGHRA, CDR2 YSYEKL.

This clone was found once. The chain uses TRBV5-1 and TRBJ2-7; the D gene is possibly TRBD2 (5 bases). CDR1 is SGHRS, CDR2 YFSETQ, per germline. This CDR3 contains 14 residues. Trimming removed 4 bases from V and 7 bases from J, with 18 bases in between. The CDR3 here is CASSPLSEVGEQYF. The CDR3 coding sequence is TGCGCCAGCAGCCCTCTCTCGGAGGTCGGGGAGCAGTACTTC.

This chain connects TRBV11-2 to TRBJ2-1; 14 nucleotides agree with TRBD2. Germline V gene lookup returns CDR1 SGHAT and CDR2 FQNNGV. This CDR3 is 14 amino acids long. V shed 5 bases, J shed 7 bases, and the junction held 1 base outside the gene matches. This CDR3 reads CASSRTSGRNEQFF. As DNA, the CDR3 is TGTGCCAGCAGCCGGACTAGCGGGAGGAATGAGCAGTTCTTC.